Shown below are 3 T cell receptor beta chains from a single sample sequenced in a study of T cell responses to AZD1222 COVID-19 vaccine. Measured with immunoSEQ multiplex PCR; TCRdb has only the in-frame clones, and not every one. The profile shows 85,000 to 95,000 clones, around 90% of them singletons. The specimen comprised peripheral blood, sampled on day 0 of AZD1222 vaccination. The receptors originated from an adult in good health.

The V gene is TRBV11-2, the J gene TRBJ1-4; 8 bases agree with TRBD1. This CDR3 comprises 16 residues. Germline loops: CDR1 SGHAT, CDR2 FQNNGV. V lost 5 bases, J lost 4 bases, and 9 bases stayed unmatched. This chain's CDR3 is CASSPYRDRINEKLFF. The CDR3 DNA is TGTGCCAGCAGCCCCTACCGGGACAGGATTAATGAAAAACTGTTTTTT.

This clone was counted once. The gene calls are TRBV4-2 and TRBJ1-5, with 8 bases that match TRBD1. The CDR3 is made up of 16 amino acids. V lost 0 bases and J lost 4; bases outside the gene matches: 5. Germline loops: CDR1 LGHNA, CDR2 YNFKEQ. The CDR3 loop reads CASSQESRGPNQPQHF. The CDR3 DNA sequence: TGTGCCAGCAGCCAAGAAAGCAGGGGGCCGAATCAGCCCCAGCATTTT.

This chain connects TRBV7-9 to TRBJ1-2; weak D call: TRBD1 (5 bases). This CDR3 comprises 15 residues. V was shortened by 1 base and J by 8 bases, with 17 bases between the two germline ends. CDR1 is SEHNR and CDR2 is FQNEAQ in the germline V gene (reference sequence). The CDR3 sequence is CASSLDPPLWGGYTF. In DNA form, the CDR3 reads TGTGCCAGCAGCTTAGACCCGCCCCTTTGGGGCGGCTACACCTTC.